One TCR beta chain is described in this entry. The data belong to a study of T cells in lung cancer brain metastases. TCRdb's table, derived via immunoSEQ multiplex PCR, lists solely in-frame clones and lacks some. The profile shows a few thousand clones, about 85% of them singletons. Marked H&E slides guided macrodissection of tumor areas from several unstained, deparaffinized about 9.9 um sections. The origin of this receptor is a man between 70 and 80 years old with non-small cell lung cancer. Sequencing was performed on tumor tissue from the primary lung tumor.

Written as DNA, the CDR3 is TGTGCCAGCAGTTCCGGGACAGGGTCCCGGGAGACCCAGTACTTC. Encoded protein: CASSSGTGSRETQYF. The chain employs TRBV7-9 and TRBJ2-5; 9 positions match TRBD1. CDR1 and CDR2 from the germline V gene are SEHNR and FQNEAQ (reference sequence). V lost 6 bases and J lost 5; bases outside the gene matches: 10. CDR3 size: 15 residues.